This TCR beta chain was found in a study of blood T cell repertoires in COVID-19. The assay was immunoSEQ multiplex PCR, and TCRdb's table has in-frame clones only and misses some. The sample includes about 440,000 clones, approximately 90% seen only once; the top ten take 4% to 4.5%. What was sequenced was peripheral blood. The TCR originated in a woman younger than 45 with acute or convalescent COVID-19.

The CDR3 here is CASSPSLSENEQYF. CDR3 bases: TGTGCCAGCTCACCGAGTCTCTCCGAGAACGAGCAGTACTTC. V usage is TRBV18 and J usage is TRBJ2-7; unclear D gene. Germline V gives CDR1 KGHSH, CDR2 LQKENI. The length of the CDR3 is 14 residues. V was clipped by 3 bases and J by 5 bases, with 14 bases between them.